This T cell receptor beta chain was identified during a study of early T cells in non-severe SARS-CoV-2 infection. At the level of the study: Sequencing input comprised bulk RNA from unsorted whole blood; chain pairing was not available. Broader study findings: Anti-spike CD8 responses were favored in VDJdb matching, and private and CD4 specificities were missed.

Attached unique molecular identifiers marked individual cDNA molecules. TCRdb reanalysed the 5' RACE reads using MiXCR and keeps one entry per CDR3 protein. The repertoire holds over 35,000 distinct CDR3 sequences, with over 3.5% as singletons. CDR1 is KGHSH and CDR2 is LQKENI in the germline V gene. V lost 1 base, J lost 5 bases, and 11 bases lay in between. The CDR3 has 14 amino acids. Ten or more counts support this clonotype. The antigen remains undetermined. This chain uses TRBV18 with TRBJ2-5; no clear D. The sequenced material came from whole blood. The TCR was taken from an adult who was a healthcare worker with PCR-confirmed SARS-CoV-2 infection or an uninfected control (not recorded which). CDR3 loop: CASSPQRTLETQYF. The CDR3 bases are TGTGCCAGCTCACCACAAAGGACCCTTGAGACCCAGTACTTC.